The next 19 T cell receptor beta chains were all read from a single sample in a study of blood T cells in healthy people across ages. The authors ran a second PCR of about 6 to 12 cycles using a sample-barcoded 5' primer and a J-beta primer mix. TCRdb analysed the 5' RACE reads with MiXCR anew, one entry per CDR3 protein. The sample holds some 1.8 million distinct CDR3 sequences; about two fifths are singletons and the top ten take about 23%. The sample comprised blood. The origin of the receptors is a human donor in good health.

CDR3 residues: CASREVGLDQPQHF. Written as DNA, the CDR3 is TGTGCCAGCAGGGAGGTGGGTCTAGATCAGCCCCAGCATTTT. The rearrangement uses TRBV28 and TRBJ1-5; D call uncertain. The CDR3 extends over 14 amino acids. The V end was cut by 6 bases, the J end by 5 bases, with 14 bases between. Germline lookup yields CDR1 MDHEN and CDR2 SYDVKM.

The V call is TRBV29-1, the J call TRBJ1-2; 8 bases match TRBD1. Germline V gives CDR1 SQVTM, CDR2 ANQGSEA. The junction had 12 bases not matched to a gene; V was cut back by 4 bases and J by 8 bases. The length of the CDR3 is 14 residues. CDR3 in amino acids: CSVGAGRGLSGYTF. CDR3 bases: TGCAGCGTTGGGGCGGGCAGGGGGCTGAGCGGCTACACCTTC.

This clonotype was detected a few times. The chain is built from TRBV12-3 or TRBV12-4 and TRBJ2-1; TRBD1 matches at 8 bases. Unmatched junction bases numbered 15, after V lost 3 bases and J lost 5 bases. This CDR3 is 18 amino acids long. In DNA form, the CDR3 reads TGTGCCAGCAGTTTGAGTCTCGTGACAGGGGCCTTCAACAATGAGCAGTTCTTC. Translated: CASSLSLVTGAFNNEQFF.

This clonotype appeared a few times. This chain joins TRBV7-8 and TRBJ2-5; 7 bases map to TRBD2. In germline, CDR1 is SGHVS, CDR2 FQNEAQ. The trim removed 5 bases at V and 3 bases at J, leaving 6 bases unmatched. The CDR3 runs 14 residues. CDR3 bases: TGTGCCAGCAGCCCAGGGACTATGAAAGAGACCCAGTACTTC. Amino acid sequence: CASSPGTMKETQYF.

The chain has TRBV7-2 and TRBJ1-3; 9 bases agree with TRBD1. The J segment lost 0 bases and the V segment lost 11 bases, leaving 5 bases of the junction unmatched. The CDR3 runs to 14 residues. Germline CDR1 and CDR2: SGHTA and FQGNSA. As DNA, the CDR3 is TGTGCCTCGGACAGGGGACTCTCTGGAAACACCATATATTTT. Translated, it gives CASDRGLSGNTIYF.

The V gene is TRBV13, the J gene TRBJ2-5; possible D gene TRBD2, 6 bases. CDR1 and CDR2 from the germline V gene are PRHDT and FYEKMQ (reference sequence). Deletions cut 5 bases from V and 1 base from J, with 17 bases between. CDR3 length equals 16 residues. The CDR3 nucleotides read TGTGCCAGCAGCCCCCGGAAGGCGGGACTCCAAGAGACCCAGTACTTC. It specifies CASSPRKAGLQETQYF.

This clonotype was observed a handful of times. The chain carries TRBV24-1 and TRBJ2-3, with TRBD1 matching 7 bases. V gave up 8 bases and J gave up 2 bases; unmatched junction bases: 3. Germline CDR1 reads KGHDR; CDR2 reads SFDVKD. This CDR3 comprises 13 residues. The CDR3 sequence is CATKGQNTDTQYF. The DNA of the CDR3 is TGTGCCACCAAGGGACAGAACACAGATACGCAGTATTTT.

A single count supports this clonotype. The chain combines TRBV12-3 or TRBV12-4 with TRBJ1-2; D may be TRBD1 (6 bases). The V end lost 7 bases, the J end lost 4 bases, and 19 bases lay between the germline ends. The length of the CDR3 is 15 residues. CDR3 sequence reads: CASTQLPGAGYGYTF. The CDR3 region has the DNA TGTGCCAGCACCCAGCTCCCGGGGGCGGGCTATGGCTACACCTTC.

Details on this clonotype: As the CDR3 is not closed by the conserved phenylalanine or tryptophan, this likely results from a read error. This chain connects TRBV7-9 to TRBJ2-5, with 8 nucleotides matching TRBD1. Germline CDR1 SEHNR, CDR2 FQNEAQ (reference sequence). The ends lost 3 bases at V and 1 base at J; junction bases unmatched: 1. The CDR3 extends over 14 amino acids. CDR3 sequence: CASSFTGGQETQYS. The CDR3 nucleotides read TGTGCCAGCAGCTTTACAGGGGGCCAAGAGACCCAGTACTCC.

This clonotype was counted between two and nine times. This rearrangement joins TRBV6-5 to TRBJ2-1; D gene unclear. Trimming shortened V by 6 bases and J by 0 bases, and 12 bases separated the two germline ends. The CDR3 totals 15 residues. Germline CDR1 is MNHEY and CDR2 is SVGAGI. CDR3 DNA: TGTGCCAGCAGAGACCTAAGAAACTCCTACAATGAGCAGTTCTTC. Amino acid sequence: CASRDLRNSYNEQFF.

The CDR3 region is CSARARGGYLYEQYF. Here the CDR3 DNA reads TGCAGTGCTAGGGCGAGGGGGGGTTACCTCTACGAGCAGTACTTC. The J gene is TRBJ2-7, the V gene TRBV20-1; D may be TRBD2 (7 bases). The CDR3 has 15 residues. Germline V CDR1 and CDR2: DFQATT, SNEGSKA (reference sequence). V gave up 3 bases and J gave up 3 bases, with 18 bases separating them.

This chain links TRBV2 with TRBJ1-5, with D uncertain. V was cut by 3 bases and J by 0 bases, with 15 bases left in between. This CDR3 is 17 amino acids long. Germline CDR1 SNHLY, CDR2 FYNNEI. The CDR3, as DNA: TGTGCCAGCAGTGATTCCTATAGGCGATATAGCAATCAGCCCCAGCATTTT. Its protein is CASSDSYRRYSNQPQHF.

The V call is TRBV11-3, the J call TRBJ2-7; a weak D match, TRBD1 (6 bases). Deletions cut 5 bases from V and 11 bases from J, with 13 bases between. This CDR3 has 11 amino acids. In germline, CDR1 is SGHNT, CDR2 YENEEA. The CDR3 bases are TGTGCCAGCAGCGAGGGGGAGAAAAAGTACTTC. This gives the protein CASSEGEKKYF.

This clonotype was detected many times. V usage is TRBV29-1 and J usage is TRBJ1-2; D is ambiguous. There are 12 residues in the CDR3. Germline loops: CDR1 SQVTM, CDR2 ANQGSEA. Between the trimmed V and J ends, which lost 4 bases and 4 bases, there was a span of 10 bases. Here the CDR3 DNA reads TGCAGCGTTGGTTCAGGCCGCTATGGCTACACCTTC. Translated, it gives CSVGSGRYGYTF.

This clonotype was observed a handful of times. The gene calls are TRBV6-2 or TRBV6-3 and TRBJ1-1, with D possibly being TRBD1 (5 bases). The germline V gene has CDR1 MNHEY and CDR2 SVGEGT. V was trimmed by 0 bases and J by 2 bases, leaving 19 bases between them. This CDR3 has 18 amino acids. The CDR3 DNA follows: TGTGCCAGCAGTTACTCGTCAACATTCAAGACAGTAAACACTGAAGCTTTCTTT. Translating it yields CASSYSSTFKTVNTEAFF.

This clonotype turned up a few times. The CDR3, as DNA: TGTGCCAGCAGCCCGGACAGGGTGGGCAAAAACATTCAGTACTTC. The encoded protein is CASSPDRVGKNIQYF. The chain carries TRBV7-2 and TRBJ2-4; 8 bases are a match to TRBD1. In germline, CDR1 is SGHTA, CDR2 FQGNSA. The CDR3 is made up of 15 amino acids. Unmatched junction bases numbered 6, after V lost 5 bases and J lost 3 bases.

The V gene is TRBV2, the J gene TRBJ2-1, with 8 bases fitting TRBD1. This CDR3 comprises 16 residues. With 6 bases clipped from V and 9 bases from J, the junction kept 16 bases outside the gene matches. Per the germline V gene, CDR1 is SNHLY and CDR2 is FYNNEI. The CDR3 nucleotides read TGTGCCAGCAGCAAACTTGTCGGACAGGGACTCGGTGAGCAGTTCTTC. The encoded protein is CASSKLVGQGLGEQFF.

V gene TRBV15 combines with J gene TRBJ1-5; D gene uncertain. The V end was cut by 2 bases, the J end by 0 bases, with 5 bases between. The CDR3 sequence is 14 residues long. Per the germline V gene, CDR1 is LNHNV and CDR2 is YYDKDF (reference sequence). The CDR3 loop is CATSRISSNQPQHF. As DNA, the CDR3 is TGTGCCACCAGCAGAATTTCTAGCAATCAGCCCCAGCATTTT.

This clonotype was recorded a few times. J is TRBJ2-1 and V is TRBV7-2, with TRBD2 identical over 13 bases. V was clipped by 5 bases and J by 4 bases; unmatched bases: 8. Germline loops: CDR1 SGHTA, CDR2 FQGNSA. This CDR3 region has 17 residues. CDR3 sequence: CASSRYGGLAGYNEQFF. The CDR3 region has the DNA TGTGCCAGCAGCAGATACGGGGGACTAGCGGGGTACAATGAGCAGTTCTTC.